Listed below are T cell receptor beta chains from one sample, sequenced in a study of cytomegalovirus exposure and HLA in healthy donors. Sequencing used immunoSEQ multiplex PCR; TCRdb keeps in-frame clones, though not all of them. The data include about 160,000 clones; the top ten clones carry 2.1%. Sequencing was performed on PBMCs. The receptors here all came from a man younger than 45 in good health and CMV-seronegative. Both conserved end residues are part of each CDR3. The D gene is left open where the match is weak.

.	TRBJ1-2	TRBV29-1	TGCAGCGTTGATGAGGGTTATCGGGGCTACACCTTC	CSVDEGYRGYTF
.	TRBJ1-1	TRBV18	TGTGCCAGCTCACCAACAGCGAACACTGAAGCTTTCTTT	CASSPTANTEAFF
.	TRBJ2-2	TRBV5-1	TGCGCCAGCAGCCCCTCCGGGACTACCGGGGAGCTGTTTTTT	CASSPSGTTGELFF
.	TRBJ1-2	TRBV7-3	TGTGCCAGCAGCTTGTTGGGGCCGACGCGCACCTTC	CASSLLGPTRTF
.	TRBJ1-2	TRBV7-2	TGTGCCAGCAGCTTAGACCTCTGGGCAGCCTATGGCTACACCTTC	CASSLDLWAAYGYTF
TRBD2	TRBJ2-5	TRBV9	TGTGCCAGCAGCGCGCAGCGGGAGGGCCTCCAAGAGACCCAGTACTTC	CASSAQREGLQETQYF
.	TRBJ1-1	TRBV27	TGTGCCAGCAGTTTATTTCGGGGAAGGGAAACTGAAGCTTTCTTT	CASSLFRGRETEAFF
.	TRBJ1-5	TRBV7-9	TGTGCCAGCAGCCTCACGGGTTATGGCAATCAGCCCCAGCATTTT	CASSLTGYGNQPQHF
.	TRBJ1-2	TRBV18	TGTGCCAGCTCACCGGAGAGGCATGGCTACACCTTC	CASSPERHGYTF
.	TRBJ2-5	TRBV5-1	TGCGCCAGCAGCTTGGAGATCAATTACGGGATCTCGTACCAAGAGACCCAGTACTTC	CASSLEINYGISYQETQYF
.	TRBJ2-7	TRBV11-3	TGTGCCAGCAGCTTCGTTGGAGGCTCCTACGAGCAGTACTTC	CASSFVGGSYEQYF
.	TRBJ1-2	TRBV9	TGTGCCAGCAGCGGGTTACGACAGAGTAACTATGGCTACACCTTC	CASSGLRQSNYGYTF
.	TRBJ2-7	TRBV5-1	TGCGCCAGCAGGACTTACCAAGCAACACTCGAGCAGTACTTC	CASRTYQATLEQYF
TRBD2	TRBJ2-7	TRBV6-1	TGTGCCAGCATTCGAGGACTAGCTTTGGGTTACGAGCAGTACTTC	CASIRGLALGYEQYF
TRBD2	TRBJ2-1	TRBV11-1	TGTGCCAGCAGCTCTCCGGGACTAGCGGGATACAATGAGCAGTTCTTC	CASSSPGLAGYNEQFF
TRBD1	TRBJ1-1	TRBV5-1	TGCGCCAGCAGCTTGGGAGGGGGGACAGGGTTTACTGAAGCTTTCTTT	CASSLGGGTGFTEAFF
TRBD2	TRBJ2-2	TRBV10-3	TGTGCCATCAGAGGAGCGGGAGGCGGTGGCGGGGAGCTGTTTTTT	CAIRGAGGGGGELFF
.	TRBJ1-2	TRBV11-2	TGTGCCAGCAGCCGATTGACAGGTCCCAATGGCTACACCTTC	CASSRLTGPNGYTF
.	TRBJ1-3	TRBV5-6	TGTGCCAGCAGCTTGGGGGGCATGACGATTGGAGACACCATATATTTT	CASSLGGMTIGDTIYF
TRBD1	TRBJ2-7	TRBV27	TGTGCCAGCAGTCAGCAGGGGGCGCGGAACGAGCAGTACTTC	CASSQQGARNEQYF
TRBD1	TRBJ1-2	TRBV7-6	TGTGCCAGCAGCCCCGGGACAGGGGAGAGGGGCTACACCTTC	CASSPGTGERGYTF
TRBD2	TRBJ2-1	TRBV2	TGTGCCAGCAGTGGCGGGAGAACCAACAATGAGCAGTTCTTC	CASSGGRTNNEQFF
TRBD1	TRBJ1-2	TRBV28	TGTGCCAGCAGTTTATTGTCGGGACAGGGTGGCTATGGCTACACCTTC	CASSLLSGQGGYGYTF
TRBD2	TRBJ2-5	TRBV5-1	TGCGCCAGCAGCTGGCTAGCGGGAGGGCCGGGAGAGACCCAGTACTTC	CASSWLAGGPGETQYF
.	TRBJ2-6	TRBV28	TGTGCCAGCAGTTTTGGGTCCGGGTGGCCTGGGGCCAACGTCCTGACTTTC	CASSFGSGWPGANVLTF
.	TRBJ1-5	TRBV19	TGTGCCAGTAGTACCGGGGGTCAGCCCCAGCATTTT	CASSTGGQPQHF
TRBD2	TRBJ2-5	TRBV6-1	TGTGCCAGCAGTGGGGACTACCTCCTAAAAGAGACCCAGTACTTC	CASSGDYLLKETQYF
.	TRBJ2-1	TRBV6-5	TGTGCCAGCAGTTTCTGGGGGCAGGGTCGGGAGCAGTTCTTC	CASSFWGQGREQFF
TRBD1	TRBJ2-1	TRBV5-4	TGTGCCAGCAGCTTGGAAGGGACAGGGAAGTACAATGAGCAGTTCTTC	CASSLEGTGKYNEQFF
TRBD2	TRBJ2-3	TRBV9	TGTGCCAGCAGCGTAGTCGCGGGAGGGTCAGATACGCAGTATTTT	CASSVVAGGSDTQYF